A selection of T cell receptor beta chains follows, all from one sample in a study of CD8 T cells in Susac syndrome. TCRdb itself ran the immunoSEQ multiplex PCR reads through MiXCR, one entry per CDR3 protein. The profile covers 150,000 to 200,000 distinct CDR3 sequences, with 90% to 95% appearing a single time and 0.099% taken by the ten largest. Source material: CD4+ T cells from PBMCs. The receptors were sampled from a human donor with Susac syndrome. Each CDR3 is given with its conserved first and last residue. D genes are given only for firm matches. Clone size is given for some rows only: seen once, a few or many times, or a class if the clone is expanded.

J: TRBJ2-2
size: once
V: TRBV30
D: TRBD1
CDR3: CAWSPKTGINTGELFF
DNA: TGTGCCTGGAGCCCAAAGACAGGGATTAACACCGGGGAGCTGTTTTTT

J: TRBJ1-2
size: -
V: TRBV5-1
D: -
CDR3: CASSSTGYGYTF
DNA: TGTGCCAGCAGCTCGACCGGCTATGGCTACACCTTC

J: TRBJ2-7
size: -
V: TRBV20-1
D: -
CDR3: CSARDMRDEKQYF
DNA: TGCAGTGCTAGAGATATGAGGGATGAAAAGCAGTACTTC

J: TRBJ2-7
size: -
V: TRBV20-1
D: -
CDR3: CSAVSRGLHYEQYF
DNA: TGCAGTGCTGTTTCTCGGGGACTCCACTACGAGCAGTACTTC

J: TRBJ1-2
size: -
V: TRBV30
D: -
CDR3: CAWSGGAEGYTF
DNA: TGTGCCTGGAGTGGAGGGGCGGAGGGCTACACCTTC

J: TRBJ2-7
size: -
V: TRBV4-2
D: TRBD2
CDR3: CASSRQIAGDSYEQYF
DNA: TGTGCCAGCAGCCGACAGATAGCGGGAGACTCCTACGAGCAGTACTTC

J: TRBJ1-1
size: -
V: TRBV5-1
D: TRBD1
CDR3: CASSPLGQGATEAFF
DNA: TGCGCCAGCAGCCCTCTCGGGCAGGGGGCCACTGAAGCTTTCTTT

J: TRBJ2-1
size: -
V: TRBV20-1
D: -
CDR3: CSAYRDYNEQFF
DNA: TGCAGTGCCTACAGGGACTACAATGAGCAGTTCTTC

J: TRBJ2-1
size: -
V: TRBV12-5
D: TRBD2
CDR3: CASGPPRGSGSNEQFF
DNA: TGTGCTAGTGGTCCCCCCCGAGGTAGCGGGAGCAATGAGCAGTTCTTC

J: TRBJ2-3
size: -
V: TRBV20-1
D: -
CDR3: CSARPTTSAGTDTQYF
DNA: TGCAGTGCTAGACCGACTACCTCGGCTGGCACAGATACGCAGTATTTT

J: TRBJ2-7
size: -
V: TRBV15
D: -
CDR3: CATSSLASSYEQYF
DNA: TGTGCCACCAGCAGCCTAGCGAGCTCCTACGAGCAGTACTTC

J: TRBJ2-7
size: -
V: TRBV20-1
D: -
CDR3: CSARDSPPGEQYF
DNA: TGCAGTGCTAGAGACAGTCCTCCGGGCGAGCAGTACTTC

J: TRBJ1-2
size: -
V: TRBV3-1
D: TRBD1
CDR3: CASSQGSSDREWTF
DNA: TGTGCCAGCAGCCAAGGTTCGTCCGACAGGGAATGGACCTTC

J: TRBJ2-2
size: -
V: TRBV12-3/TRBV12-4
D: -
CDR3: CASNLGGGTRNTGELFF
DNA: TGTGCCAGCAACTTAGGGGGAGGGACAAGGAACACCGGGGAGCTGTTTTTT

J: TRBJ2-3
size: -
V: TRBV4-1
D: TRBD2
CDR3: CASSLTVVAGSITDTQYF
DNA: TGCGCCAGCAGCCTAACGGTTGTAGCGGGGAGTATCACAGATACGCAGTATTTT

J: TRBJ1-1
size: -
V: TRBV20-1
D: -
CDR3: CSAKEGSGTEAFF
DNA: TGCAGTGCGAAGGAGGGCTCGGGGACTGAAGCTTTCTTT

J: TRBJ2-5
size: -
V: TRBV6-6
D: TRBD1
CDR3: CASSLDRAGGETQYF
DNA: TGTGCCAGCAGTTTGGACAGGGCAGGGGGAGAGACCCAGTACTTC

J: TRBJ2-7
size: -
V: TRBV6-5
D: TRBD1
CDR3: CASSYRPWDRYSYEQYF
DNA: TGTGCCAGCAGTTACAGGCCATGGGACAGGTATTCCTACGAGCAGTACTTC

J: TRBJ2-5
size: -
V: TRBV21-1
D: -
CDR3: CASSRTDRASQETQYF
DNA: TGTGCCAGCAGCAGGACGGACAGGGCCTCCCAAGAGACCCAGTACTTC

J: TRBJ2-5
size: -
V: TRBV5-1
D: -
CDR3: CASSPRDGMGETQYF
DNA: TGCGCCAGCAGCCCCCGGGACGGGATGGGGGAGACCCAGTACTTC

J: TRBJ1-2
size: -
V: TRBV6-5
D: TRBD1
CDR3: CASGTVGGYTF
DNA: TGTGCCAGCGGGACAGTCGGTGGCTACACCTTC

J: TRBJ2-1
size: -
V: TRBV20-1
D: TRBD2
CDR3: CSAITGTSADEQFF
DNA: TGCAGTGCTATTACCGGGACTAGCGCCGATGAGCAGTTCTTC

J: TRBJ2-5
size: -
V: TRBV18
D: -
CDR3: CASSPTVGTDQETQYF
DNA: TGTGCCAGCTCACCAACCGTAGGAACGGACCAAGAGACCCAGTACTTC

J: TRBJ2-7
size: -
V: TRBV20-1
D: -
CDR3: CSASDSSSYEQYF
DNA: TGCAGTGCTAGCGACTCTTCCTCCTACGAGCAGTACTTC

J: TRBJ2-1
size: few
V: TRBV6-2/TRBV6-3
D: -
CDR3: CASSSSSYNEQFF
DNA: TGTGCCAGCAGTTCAAGCTCCTACAATGAGCAGTTCTTC

J: TRBJ1-4
size: once
V: TRBV3-1
D: TRBD1
CDR3: CASSQDRTGGNEKLFF
DNA: TGTGCCAGCAGCCAAGATAGGACAGGGGGAAATGAAAAACTGTTTTTT

J: TRBJ1-2
size: -
V: TRBV2
D: -
CDR3: CASTSLGGNYGYTF
DNA: TGTGCCAGCACCTCCTTGGGAGGGAACTATGGCTACACCTTC

J: TRBJ2-7
size: -
V: TRBV18
D: -
CDR3: CASSGGRGEQYF
DNA: TGTGCCAGCTCGGGCGGCAGGGGCGAGCAGTACTTC

J: TRBJ1-1
size: -
V: TRBV3-1
D: -
CDR3: CASSQGRNSIEAFF
DNA: TGTGCCAGCAGCCAAGGGCGTAATTCGATTGAAGCTTTCTTT

J: TRBJ1-1
size: -
V: TRBV2
D: -
CDR3: CASSEVRGGNTEAFF
DNA: TGTGCCAGCAGTGAAGTCCGTGGGGGGAACACTGAAGCTTTCTTT

J: TRBJ2-5
size: -
V: TRBV2
D: -
CDR3: CASSAGVDPVQSRETQYF
DNA: TGTGCCAGCAGCGCCGGGGTAGACCCAGTCCAGTCAAGAGAGACCCAGTACTTC

J: TRBJ2-3
size: -
V: TRBV12-3/TRBV12-4
D: -
CDR3: CASSLASRQSDTQYF
DNA: TGTGCCAGCAGTTTAGCCTCCCGACAGTCAGATACGCAGTATTTT

J: TRBJ1-2
size: -
V: TRBV7-9
D: -
CDR3: CASSLRQGWGYGYTF
DNA: TGTGCCAGCAGCTTACGGCAGGGATGGGGCTATGGCTACACCTTC

J: TRBJ2-3
size: -
V: TRBV2
D: TRBD1
CDR3: CASSVETGSWDTQYF
DNA: TGTGCCAGCAGTGTAGAGACAGGGAGCTGGGATACGCAGTATTTT

J: TRBJ2-1
size: -
V: TRBV29-1
D: -
CDR3: CSVERGYDNEQFF
DNA: TGCAGCGTTGAGAGGGGCTACGACAATGAGCAGTTCTTC

J: TRBJ1-1
size: -
V: TRBV29-1
D: -
CDR3: CSVRGTRGSRGTEAFF
DNA: TGCAGCGTTCGGGGAACTCGAGGGAGCCGAGGGACTGAAGCTTTCTTT

J: TRBJ2-1
size: once
V: TRBV2
D: TRBD1
CDR3: CASRQGSSYNEQFF
DNA: TGTGCCAGCAGACAGGGGAGCTCCTACAATGAGCAGTTCTTC

J: TRBJ1-2
size: -
V: TRBV5-1
D: -
CDR3: CASSSVRDALNYGYTF
DNA: TGCGCCAGCAGCTCCGTCCGGGACGCTCTTAACTATGGCTACACCTTC

J: TRBJ2-7
size: -
V: TRBV13
D: TRBD1
CDR3: CASSRADRVSYEQYF
DNA: TGTGCCAGCAGCCGGGCCGACAGGGTCTCCTACGAGCAGTACTTC